The 23 T cell receptor beta chains given below trace back to one sample, sequenced in a study of T cell responses to AZD1222 COVID-19 vaccine. Repertoires were generated with immunoSEQ multiplex PCR, while TCRdb's copy carries only in-frame clones and drops some. Among over 150,000 clones listed, approximately 90% were seen once. The sequences come from peripheral blood, collected on day 0 of AZD1222 vaccination. Receptor source: an adult in good health.

The rearrangement joins TRBV27 to TRBJ2-5; D is unclear. This CDR3 has 15 residues. Germline CDR1 MNHEY, CDR2 SMNVEV (reference sequence). V was trimmed by 6 bases and J by 5 bases, leaving 19 bases between them. CDR3 in amino acids: CASSPSPSGSETQYF. CDR3 sequence (DNA): TGTGCCAGCAGCCCTTCGCCCTCTGGCTCGGAGACCCAGTACTTC.

This chain's CDR3 is CASRWALGTEAFF. In DNA form, the CDR3 reads TGTGCCAGCAGATGGGCCCTAGGCACTGAAGCTTTCTTT. The chain links TRBV6-5 to TRBJ1-1; no definite D call. Trimming took off 6 bases at V and 4 bases at J, with 12 bases between the two ends. The CDR3 runs to 13 residues. Germline V gives CDR1 MNHEY, CDR2 SVGAGI.

The V call is TRBV20-1, the J call TRBJ1-3; 10 bases map to TRBD1. This CDR3 has 13 residues. CDR1 DFQATT and CDR2 SNEGSKA come from the germline V gene (reference sequence). V lost 3 bases and J lost 8; bases outside the gene matches: 4. Written as DNA, the CDR3 is TGCAGTGCTAGTGGGGACAGGGGTGACACCATATATTTT. It encodes CSASGDRGDTIYF.

The chain uses TRBV5-5 and TRBJ1-1; the D gene is possibly TRBD1 (5 bases). Trimming shortened V by 2 bases and J by 1 base, and 6 bases separated the two germline ends. The CDR3 spans 13 residues. Germline assignment: CDR1 SGHKS and CDR2 YYEKEE (reference sequence). CDR3 DNA sequence: TGTGCCAGCAGCTTAACAGGGAACACTGAAGCTTTCTTT. Residues: CASSLTGNTEAFF.

The rearrangement joins TRBV28 to TRBJ2-7, with D maybe TRBD1 (8 bases). From germline, CDR1 is MDHEN and CDR2 SYDVKM. There are 15 residues in the CDR3. The V end was cut by 6 bases, the J end by 2 bases, with 17 bases between. CDR3 in amino acids: CASSPGGQEAYEQYF. The CDR3 bases are TGTGCCAGCAGCCCGGGGGGACAGGAAGCCTACGAGCAGTACTTC.

This clone was seen once. V usage is TRBV24-1 and J usage is TRBJ1-5, with D possibly matching TRBD1 (5 bases). CDR3 length equals 17 residues. V shed 7 bases and J shed 7 bases, with 25 bases lying between them. CDR1 is KGHDR, CDR2 SFDVKD, per germline. CDR3 DNA sequence: TGTGCCACCAGGGATGGAGGGGCCTTTCTCCTCGAGCAGCCCCAGCATTTT. Translated: CATRDGGAFLLEQPQHF.

The V and J genes are TRBV20-1 and TRBJ2-5, with no clear D. CDR3 size: 14 residues. The V gene lost 3 bases and the J gene lost 5 bases, with 16 bases spanning the gap. Germline V CDR1 and CDR2: DFQATT, SNEGSKA (reference sequence). DNA for the CDR3: TGCAGTGCTAGTGACTCCCGAATTGTGGAGACCCAGTACTTC. Translating it yields CSASDSRIVETQYF.

This chain joins TRBV6-5 and TRBJ2-7; 7 bases agree with TRBD1. Germline CDR1 and CDR2: MNHEY and SVGAGI. This CDR3 region has 13 residues. The junction had 7 bases not matched to a gene; V was cut back by 7 bases and J by 4 bases. The chain's CDR3 is CASKWGRGYEQYF. The CDR3 DNA sequence: TGTGCCAGCAAGTGGGGCAGGGGGTACGAGCAGTACTTC.

The chain recombines TRBV19 with TRBJ2-7; 9 positions match TRBD2. The CDR3 sequence is 13 residues long. Unmatched junction bases numbered 5, after V lost 5 bases and J lost 6 bases. Looked up from germline, CDR1 is LNHDA and CDR2 is SQIVND (reference sequence). The DNA for the CDR3 is TGTGCCAGTAGTCCCGGGACTAGCTTCGAGCAGTACTTC. As protein: CASSPGTSFEQYF.

The chain couples TRBV7-8 to TRBJ2-2; D uncertain. Germline CDR1 SGHVS, CDR2 FQNEAQ. Trimming removed 5 bases from V and 7 bases from J, with 17 bases in between. CDR3 length equals 15 residues. CDR3 amino acids: CASSPGSGPRGELFF. CDR3 coding DNA: TGTGCCAGCAGCCCCGGGTCAGGACCCCGCGGGGAGCTGTTTTTT. Supplemented by reference TRBV7-8 and TRBJ2-2, the full variable domain reads GAGVSQSPRYKVAKRGQDVALRCDPISGHVSLFWYQQALGQGPEFLTYFQNEAQLDKSGLPSDRFFAERPEGSVSTLKIQRTQQEDSAVYLCASSPGSGPRGELFFGEGSRLTVL.

The chain employs TRBV24-1 and TRBJ2-5; TRBD1 aligns across 10 bases. The CDR3 covers 18 residues. J gave up 1 base and V 7 bases, and 14 bases lay outside the gene matches. Germline CDR1 is KGHDR and CDR2 is SFDVKD. The CDR3 DNA reads TGTGCCACCAGCGAGACAGGGGGCGGTGTACCTTCCCAAGAGACCCAGTACTTC. This translates into CATSETGGGVPSQETQYF.

The CDR3 coding sequence is TGCGCCAGCAGTCCGAAGACAGGGGCGGACACAGATACGCAGTATTTT. Its protein product is CASSPKTGADTDTQYF. The chain combines TRBV23-1 with TRBJ2-3, with 8 nucleotides matching TRBD1. TRBV23-1 is an ORF for which the function is uncertain. There are 16 residues in the CDR3. Losses at the gene ends were 4 bases for V and 2 bases for J; bases not matched to a gene: 8.

The chain combines TRBV3-1 (or the pseudogene TRBV3-2) with TRBJ1-6; D call uncertain. Trimming cost V 0 bases and J 9 bases, with 12 bases left between them. There are 15 residues in the CDR3. Germline lookup yields CDR1 LGHDT and CDR2 YNNKEL (reference sequence). The CDR3 coding sequence is TGTGCCAGCAGCCAAGACACCGGGGAGCGTTCACCCCTCCACTTT. Protein sequence: CASSQDTGERSPLHF.

The V and J genes are TRBV4-1 and TRBJ2-3; tentative D call: TRBD1 (6 bases). The CDR3 spans 17 residues. V gave up 4 bases and J gave up 3 bases, with 20 bases separating them. Germline loops: CDR1 MGHRA, CDR2 YSYEKL. DNA for the CDR3: TGCGCCAGCAGCCGTATACAGGGCGGGTTTGGAACAGATACGCAGTATTTT. Translation: CASSRIQGGFGTDTQYF.

This chain joins TRBV11-2 and TRBJ2-7; TRBD2 matches at 7 bases. The CDR3 covers 15 residues. With V trimmed by 6 bases and J by 3 bases, 11 bases remained unmatched. Germline V gene sequence: CDR1 SGHAT, CDR2 FQNNGV. The CDR3 protein is CASSKIRGTNYEQYF. The CDR3 DNA reads as TGTGCCAGCAGTAAGATTCGGGGGACTAACTACGAGCAGTACTTC. The full variable domain, with the rest looked up from reference TRBV11-2 and TRBJ2-7, is EAGVAQSPRYKIIEKRQSVAFWCNPISGHATLYWYQQILGQGPKLLIQFQNNGVVDDSQLPKDRFSAERLKGVDSTLKIQPAKLEDSAVYLCASSKIRGTNYEQYFGPGTRLTVT.

The chain has TRBV5-1 and TRBJ2-3; tentatively, D is TRBD1 or TRBD2 (6 bases each). The CDR3 extends over 16 amino acids. In germline, CDR1 is SGHRS, CDR2 YFSETQ. V was cut by 0 bases and J by 3 bases, with 14 bases left in between. The CDR3 here is CASSLEGGEATDTQYF. The CDR3, as DNA: TGCGCCAGCAGCTTGGAGGGGGGTGAAGCGACAGATACGCAGTATTTT.

This rearrangement joins TRBV19 to TRBJ2-2, with TRBD1 as a possible D gene (5 bases). This CDR3 contains 15 residues. CDR1 and CDR2 (germline): LNHDA, SQIVND (reference sequence). V was cut by 7 bases and J by 5 bases, with 17 bases left in between. The CDR3, as DNA: TGTGCCAGTAAGGCGACAGCCCTGTGGACCGGGGAGCTGTTTTTT. Protein product: CASKATALWTGELFF.

CDR3 in amino acids: CASSRKDTQYF. The DNA for the CDR3 is TGTGCCAGCAGCCGAAAAGATACGCAGTATTTT. The chain carries TRBV4-2 and TRBJ2-3; D not certain. The CDR3 has 11 amino acids. Germline V gene data show CDR1 as LGHNA and CDR2 as YNFKEQ. V was pared by 4 bases and J by 5 bases, with 4 bases between.

The gene calls are TRBV1 and TRBJ2-5; the table's D call, TRBD2, has no DNA check behind it. TRBV1 is assigned pseudogene status. The CDR3 spans 21 residues. The DNA for the CDR3 is TGCACCAGCAGCCACCTGACTAGCGGGGGGCAGAACACACGAACACAAGAGACCCAGTACTTC. It codes for CTSSHLTSGGQNTRTQETQYF.

The chain recombines TRBV4-3 with TRBJ2-7, with D possibly called TRBD1 or TRBD2 (5 bases each). The CDR3 has 16 amino acids. The V end lost 4 bases, the J end lost 0 bases, and 16 bases lay between the germline ends. CDR1 LGHNA and CDR2 YSLEER come from the germline V gene. The CDR3 is CASSLQRGVPSYEQYF. DNA for the CDR3: TGCGCCAGCAGCCTGCAAAGAGGGGTACCCTCCTACGAGCAGTACTTC.

V is TRBV10-3 and J is TRBJ2-3; 7 nucleotides line up with TRBD1. Per the germline V gene, CDR1 is ENHRY and CDR2 is SYGVKD. The CDR3 covers 14 residues. Trimming removed 6 bases from V and 2 bases from J; junction bases left unmatched: 5. Written as DNA, the CDR3 is TGTGCCATCAGCTGGGACAGCCTCACAGATACGCAGTATTTT. This translates into CAISWDSLTDTQYF.

This chain connects TRBV27 to TRBJ2-2, with 9 bases that match TRBD1. The germline gives CDR1 MNHEY, CDR2 SMNVEV (reference sequence). The CDR3 loop spans 15 amino acids. The V and J ends lost 6 bases and 6 bases, in that order; junction bases with no gene match: 8. This chain's CDR3 is CASRPGTGIPGELFF. CDR3 in DNA: TGTGCCAGCAGACCCGGGACAGGGATCCCCGGGGAGCTGTTTTTT.

The J gene is TRBJ1-5, the V gene TRBV5-5; possible D gene TRBD1, 5 bases. The V gene's germline CDR1 is SGHKS and CDR2 YYEKEE (reference sequence). The CDR3 is 16 amino acids. The V end was cut by 5 bases, the J end by 3 bases, with 18 bases between. CDR3 sequence (DNA): TGTGCCAGCAGACCGGGGGGTTGGGGTTACAATCAGCCCCAGCATTTT. Protein product: CASRPGGWGYNQPQHF.